The source of this T cell receptor (beta chain) is a study of technical replicates of blood from a handful of donors (dated by TCRdb to the late 2010s). Library prep was done by the immunoSEQ multiplex PCR assay. TCRdb holds this immuneACCESS table with in-frame rearrangements only. Some clones are missing; in checked studies, unresolved V genes explain under half, and the rest has no known cause. The sample has 53,000 or so clones on record, over 85% of them singletons. The ten largest clones take up approximately 4.2% of the sample. On this clone: Which antigen it targets is not known. No much larger clone exists at a distance of one base, and base qualities are not known.

The CDR3 numbers 15 residues from cysteine through phenylalanine. The only DNA kept is the CDR3, 45 bases in frame from the first base. From the germline V gene, CDR1 is KGHSH and CDR2 is LQKENI. After removal of 4 bases from V and 5 bases from J, the junction retains 7 bases not matched to a gene. The sequence was collected from a human donor in good health. Some clones in this sample may be carry-over from other donors' samples. The sample consisted of PBMCs. The chain is encoded by TRBV18 joined to TRBJ1-2, with 10 middle bases fitting TRBD1. The DNA is TGTGCCAGCTCACACTCGACAGGGGGCCAATATGGCTACACCTTC. Its product reads: CASSHSTGGQYGYTF.